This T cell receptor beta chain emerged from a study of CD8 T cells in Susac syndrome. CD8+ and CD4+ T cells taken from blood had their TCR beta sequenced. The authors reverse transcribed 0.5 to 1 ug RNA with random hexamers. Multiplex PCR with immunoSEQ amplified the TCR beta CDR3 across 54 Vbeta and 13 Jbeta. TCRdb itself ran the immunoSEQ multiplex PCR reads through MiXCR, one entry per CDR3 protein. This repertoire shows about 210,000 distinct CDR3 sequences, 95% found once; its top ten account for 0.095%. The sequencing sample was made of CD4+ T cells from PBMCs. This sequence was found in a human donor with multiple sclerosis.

For the CDR3, the DNA is TGTGCCAGCAGCGTAGGGGATGCAGATACGCAGTATTTT. It codes for CASSVGDADTQYF. This chain connects TRBV9 to TRBJ2-3; D gene ambiguous. V gave up 0 bases and J gave up 4 bases, with 6 bases separating them. This CDR3 comprises 13 residues. Germline V lookup: CDR1 SGDLS, CDR2 YYNGEE.